This T cell receptor (beta chain) comes out of a study of blood T cells in healthy people across ages. Together with a sample-barcoded 5' primer, a J-beta primer mix was included in a second PCR lasting about 7 to 11 cycles. TCRdb redid the calling of the 5' RACE reads with MiXCR, one entry per CDR3 protein. The repertoire includes about 650,000 distinct CDR3 sequences, about 32% of them detected once, and 15% to 17% sits in the top ten. This clonotype was found many times. The CDR3 totals 15 residues. CDR1 is MGHRA, CDR2 YSYEKL, per germline. V lost 1 base and J lost 7; bases outside the gene matches: 7.

V usage is TRBV4-1 and J usage is TRBJ2-1; 7 bases are a match to TRBD1. Specimen: blood. This clonotype originated in a woman of 80 years or more in good health. CDR3 residues: CASSQGEGAGNEQFF. The CDR3, as DNA: TGCGCCAGCAGCCAAGGAGAGGGGGCCGGGAATGAGCAGTTCTTC.